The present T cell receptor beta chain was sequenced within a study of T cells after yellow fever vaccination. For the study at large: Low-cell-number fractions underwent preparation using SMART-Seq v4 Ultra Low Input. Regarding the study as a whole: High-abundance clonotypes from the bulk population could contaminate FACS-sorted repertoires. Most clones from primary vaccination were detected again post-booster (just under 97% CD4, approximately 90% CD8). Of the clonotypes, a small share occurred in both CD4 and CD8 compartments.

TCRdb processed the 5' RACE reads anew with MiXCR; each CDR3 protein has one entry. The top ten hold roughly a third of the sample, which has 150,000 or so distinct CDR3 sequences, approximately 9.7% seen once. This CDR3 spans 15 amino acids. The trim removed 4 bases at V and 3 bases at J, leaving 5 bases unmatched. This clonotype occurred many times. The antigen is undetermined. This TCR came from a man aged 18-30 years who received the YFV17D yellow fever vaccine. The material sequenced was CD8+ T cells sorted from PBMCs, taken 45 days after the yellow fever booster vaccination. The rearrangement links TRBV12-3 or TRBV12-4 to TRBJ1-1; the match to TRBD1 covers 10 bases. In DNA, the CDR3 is TGTGCCAGCAGTTGGGGGACAGGGGCGGACACTGAAGCTTTCTTT. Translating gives CASSWGTGADTEAFF.